These T cell receptor beta chains were read from a single sample in a study of lymphopenia after photon versus proton radiotherapy. Sequenced by immunoSEQ multiplex PCR; TCRdb stores in-frame clones only, minus some. The table records some 42,000 clones, around 83% of them present only once. Sequenced here: peripheral blood, sampled from a patient treated with proton-based radiotherapy. The source is an older woman with pancreatic cancer. The CDR3 runs from the conserved cysteine through the conserved F or W. Fields, in order: J gene, D gene, V gene, CDR3 length, clone size, CDR3 DNA, CDR3 protein. D genes are given only for firm matches. Not every row has a clone size; where given, it reads once, few, many or a size class.

J: TRBJ2-1
D: .
V: TRBV27
length: 11
size: .
DNA: TGTGCCAGCCACAGAGGAGGGGAGCAGTTCTTC
CDR3: CASHRGGEQFF

J: TRBJ2-1
D: TRBD1
V: TRBV4-3
length: 16
size: .
DNA: TGCGCCAGCAGCCAAGTGACAGGGATACATTACAATGAGCAGTTCTTC
CDR3: CASSQVTGIHYNEQFF

J: TRBJ2-7
D: TRBD2
V: TRBV11-3
length: 17
size: .
DNA: TGTGCCAGCAGCTTAGCCCTCGTTGCGGGAGAGGGGTACGAGCAGTACTTC
CDR3: CASSLALVAGEGYEQYF

J: TRBJ2-2
D: .
V: TRBV4-1
length: 17
size: .
DNA: TGCGCCAGCAGCCGAACCACTTTAACCATGAACACCGGGGAGCTGTTTTTT
CDR3: CASSRTTLTMNTGELFF

J: TRBJ2-7
D: TRBD1
V: TRBV4-3
length: 17
size: .
DNA: TGCGCCAGCAGCCAAGAAGTCGGTGGACAGGGTGTGTACGAGCAGTACTTC
CDR3: CASSQEVGGQGVYEQYF

J: TRBJ2-5
D: .
V: TRBV10-1
length: 14
size: .
DNA: TGCGCCAGCAGTGAGTCAGGCAGCGGAGAGACCCAGTACTTC
CDR3: CASSESGSGETQYF

J: TRBJ1-5
D: TRBD1
V: TRBV7-2
length: 14
size: few
DNA: TGTGCCAGCAGCTCACAGGGGGCGGGTCAGCCCCAGCATTTT
CDR3: CASSSQGAGQPQHF

J: TRBJ2-1
D: .
V: TRBV7-3
length: 15
size: .
DNA: TGTGCCAGCAGCTTAGGGGGAGTGGCTTACAATGAGCAGTTCTTC
CDR3: CASSLGGVAYNEQFF

J: TRBJ2-2
D: .
V: TRBV7-2
length: 15
size: .
DNA: TGTGCCAGCAGCTTAGTGTCAGGGGAGGCCGGGGAGCTGTTTTTT
CDR3: CASSLVSGEAGELFF

J: TRBJ1-5
D: .
V: TRBV7-2
length: 15
size: .
DNA: TGTGCCAGCAGCTTAGAAGGGAATAGCAATCAGCCCCAGCATTTT
CDR3: CASSLEGNSNQPQHF

J: TRBJ2-2
D: TRBD2
V: TRBV19
length: 19
size: .
DNA: TGTGCCAGTCGTCACCGTCCCCGGGTAGCGGGAGGTGGCACCGGGGAGCTGTTTTTT
CDR3: CASRHRPRVAGGGTGELFF

J: TRBJ2-2
D: .
V: TRBV7-2
length: 13
size: .
DNA: TGTGCCAGCAGCTCAACGTTCACCGGGGAGCTGTTTTTT
CDR3: CASSSTFTGELFF

J: TRBJ1-4
D: TRBD1
V: TRBV29-1
length: 21
size: .
DNA: TGCAGCGTTGAAGATCTGTTGGATACAGGGGGTACGATTGCAACTAATGAAAAACTGTTTTTT
CDR3: CSVEDLLDTGGTIATNEKLFF

J: TRBJ2-7
D: .
V: TRBV14
length: 14
size: .
DNA: TGTGCCAGCAGCCAAGACGTATTCTCCTACGAGCAGTACTTC
CDR3: CASSQDVFSYEQYF

J: TRBJ1-1
D: .
V: TRBV27
length: 13
size: .
DNA: TGTGCCAGCAGCCCTTTAAGGGACACTGAAGCTTTCTTT
CDR3: CASSPLRDTEAFF

J: TRBJ2-7
D: TRBD1
V: TRBV5-1
length: 13
size: .
DNA: TGCGCCAGCAGCCCGGGACAGAACTACGAGCAGTACTTC
CDR3: CASSPGQNYEQYF

J: TRBJ2-7
D: TRBD1
V: TRBV9
length: 17
size: .
DNA: TGTGCCAGCAGCGTAGAATCCACCGGCAGGGGGCGATACGAGCAGTACTTC
CDR3: CASSVESTGRGRYEQYF

J: TRBJ1-4
D: .
V: TRBV6-1
length: 13
size: .
DNA: TGTGCCAGCAGTGAAGCAGGGGCCGGTAAACTGTTTTTT
CDR3: CASSEAGAGKLFF

J: TRBJ1-2
D: TRBD1
V: TRBV5-4
length: 17
size: .
DNA: TGTGCCAGCAGCCAAGGTGGCAGGGACAGTCTGAACTATGGCTACACCTTC
CDR3: CASSQGGRDSLNYGYTF

J: TRBJ2-5
D: .
V: TRBV4-1
length: 16
size: .
DNA: TGCGCCAGCAGCCAAGATTTGGGACAACTTCAAGAGACCCAGTACTTC
CDR3: CASSQDLGQLQETQYF

J: TRBJ1-1
D: .
V: TRBV9
length: 18
size: many
DNA: TGTGCCAGCAGCGTAGCTACGCTGCCCTCGGCTGGGAACACTGAAGCTTTCTTT
CDR3: CASSVATLPSAGNTEAFF

J: TRBJ1-2
D: .
V: TRBV6-5
length: 15
size: .
DNA: TGTGCCAGCAGTTACTCGAGGCAGTCATTCTATGGCTACACCTTC
CDR3: CASSYSRQSFYGYTF

J: TRBJ2-2
D: TRBD2
V: TRBV11-2
length: 14
size: .
DNA: TGTGCCAGCAGCTTAGAACTAGCGGTCGGGGAGCTGTTTTTT
CDR3: CASSLELAVGELFF

J: TRBJ1-3
D: TRBD1
V: TRBV5-6
length: 14
size: .
DNA: TGTGCCAGCAGCCCGACAGGGGCTGGAAACACCATATATTTT
CDR3: CASSPTGAGNTIYF

J: TRBJ2-5
D: .
V: TRBV11-3
length: 15
size: few
DNA: TGTGCCAGCAGCTTAGGATCCGGGACACAAGAGACCCAGTACTTC
CDR3: CASSLGSGTQETQYF

J: TRBJ1-1
D: .
V: TRBV18
length: 14
size: once
DNA: TGTGCCAGCTCACAAGAGACAGCGAACACTGAAGCTTTCTTT
CDR3: CASSQETANTEAFF

J: TRBJ2-3
D: TRBD1
V: TRBV18
length: 16
size: .
DNA: TGTGCCAGCTCACCGGAGACAGGGATTAGCACAGATACGCAGTATTTT
CDR3: CASSPETGISTDTQYF

J: TRBJ1-2
D: TRBD1
V: TRBV27
length: 15
size: .
DNA: TGTGCCAGCAGAGACTTCCAGGGGGCGGTCTATGGCTACACCTTC
CDR3: CASRDFQGAVYGYTF

J: TRBJ2-7
D: TRBD2
V: TRBV27
length: 15
size: .
DNA: TGTGCCACCCAGACTAGCGGGAGATCCGGGTACGAGCAGTACTTC
CDR3: CATQTSGRSGYEQYF

J: TRBJ1-3
D: .
V: TRBV2
length: 13
size: .
DNA: TGTGCCAGTGACCGGGAACTTGGAAACACCATATATTTT
CDR3: CASDRELGNTIYF

J: TRBJ2-3
D: TRBD1
V: TRBV29-1
length: 12
size: few
DNA: TGCAGCGTTGCCCCAGGACAGGGCGCGCAGTATTTT
CDR3: CSVAPGQGAQYF

J: TRBJ2-1
D: TRBD2
V: TRBV27
length: 15
size: .
DNA: TGTGCCAGCAGTCTTTACCCAGCGGGAAGAAATGAGCAGTTCTTC
CDR3: CASSLYPAGRNEQFF

J: TRBJ2-3
D: .
V: TRBV27
length: 14
size: .
DNA: TGTGCCAGCAGTAAACTAAAGAGCACAGATACGCAGTATTTT
CDR3: CASSKLKSTDTQYF

J: TRBJ2-5
D: .
V: TRBV27
length: 13
size: .
DNA: TGTGCCAGCAGTACCACAGGGAAAGAGACCCAGTACTTC
CDR3: CASSTTGKETQYF

J: TRBJ1-1
D: TRBD1
V: TRBV30
length: 13
size: .
DNA: TGTGCCTGGAGGCACAGGGGGCGGTCTGAAGCTTTCTTT
CDR3: CAWRHRGRSEAFF

J: TRBJ1-2
D: .
V: TRBV5-5
length: 14
size: .
DNA: TGTGCCAGCAGCTTGGTTGCGGCGCGCTATGGCTACACCTTC
CDR3: CASSLVAARYGYTF

J: TRBJ2-7
D: .
V: TRBV28
length: 14
size: .
DNA: TGTGCCAGCACCATCGACAGGTACTCCTACGAGCAGTACTTC
CDR3: CASTIDRYSYEQYF

J: TRBJ2-3
D: .
V: TRBV30
length: 13
size: .
DNA: .
CDR3: CAWGPGTPVRLYF

J: TRBJ2-1
D: .
V: TRBV30
length: 13
size: .
DNA: TGTGCCTGGAAGGTAGGGACCTACAATGAGCAGTTCTTC
CDR3: CAWKVGTYNEQFF

J: TRBJ1-3
D: TRBD1
V: TRBV4-3
length: 17
size: .
DNA: TGCGCCAGCAGCGCGGACAGGGATTTAGTCTCTGGAAACACCATATATTTT
CDR3: CASSADRDLVSGNTIYF

J: TRBJ1-6
D: .
V: TRBV4-3
length: 17
size: few
DNA: TGCGCCAGCAGCCAAGAGCCGAGGGGTAGGACTGATTCACCCCTCCACTTT
CDR3: CASSQEPRGRTDSPLHF